The 31 T cell receptor beta chains in this list originate from one sample, sequenced in a study of PD-L1 blockade in urothelial cancer. TCRdb's table, derived via immunoSEQ multiplex PCR, lists solely in-frame clones and lacks some. The table lists about 43,000 clones, 88% of them singletons, with 13% to 15% in the top ten. The sample in question was PBMCs, obtained around atezolizumab (anti-PD-L1) treatment. Source of these receptors: a woman aged 60-70 years with urothelial cancer.

The V gene is TRBV7-9, the J gene TRBJ2-3; 16 bases map to TRBD2. Per germline, CDR1 SEHNR and CDR2 FQNEAQ (reference sequence). With V trimmed by 5 bases and J by 4 bases, 6 bases remained unmatched. CDR3 length: 17 residues. This CDR3 reads CASSPGTSGRGPDTQYF. The CDR3 coding sequence is TGTGCCAGCAGCCCCGGGACTAGCGGGAGGGGGCCAGATACGCAGTATTTT.

The chain combines TRBV29-1 with TRBJ2-2; possible D gene TRBD2, 6 bases. Germline-derived CDR1 and CDR2 are SQVTM and ANQGSEA. V lost 6 bases to trimming and J lost 4 bases, with 12 bases between them. CDR3 size: 13 residues. CDR3: CSVSVGGTGELFF. CDR3 DNA: TGCAGCGTCTCGGTGGGGGGCACCGGGGAGCTGTTTTTT.

This chain joins TRBV7-8 and TRBJ1-2, with D unresolved. CDR3 size: 13 residues. V shed 2 bases and J shed 8 bases, with 12 bases lying between them. Germline V lookup: CDR1 SGHVS, CDR2 FQNEAQ. This CDR3 is CASSLTPLRGYTF. In DNA, the CDR3 is TGTGCCAGCAGCTTAACCCCCCTTCGGGGCTACACCTTC.

The chain is built from TRBV6-5 and TRBJ1-3; weak D call: TRBD1 (5 bases). Trimming took 6 bases from V and 0 from J, leaving 9 bases between them. This CDR3 is 14 amino acids long. Per germline, CDR1 MNHEY and CDR2 SVGAGI. The CDR3 spells CASSRGLSGNTIYF. As DNA, the CDR3 is TGTGCCAGCAGCCGGGGACTCTCTGGAAACACCATATATTTT.

The V call is TRBV5-6, the J call TRBJ1-3; D is unclear. The CDR3 has 16 residues. The V end was cut by 1 base, the J end by 0 bases, with 11 bases between. Looked up from germline, CDR1 is SGHDT and CDR2 is YYEEEE. This CDR3 reads CASSLIGLYSGNTIYF. CDR3 DNA: TGTGCCAGCAGCTTGATAGGACTATACTCTGGAAACACCATATATTTT.

J is TRBJ2-1 and V is TRBV9; maybe TRBD2 (7 bases). CDR3 size: 15 residues. Per the germline V gene, CDR1 is SGDLS and CDR2 is YYNGEE. V dropped 0 bases and J dropped 4 bases, with 11 bases sitting between them. The CDR3 DNA sequence: TGTGCCAGCAGCGTAGCGGGGGGCCGGTACAATGAGCAGTTCTTC. Its protein is CASSVAGGRYNEQFF.

This sequence joins TRBV4-3 and TRBJ2-1; 7 bases are a match to TRBD2. This CDR3 is built from 13 residues. The J segment lost 6 bases and the V segment lost 5 bases, leaving 4 bases of the junction unmatched. The germline CDR1 and CDR2 sequences are LGHNA and YSLEER. CDR3 nucleotide sequence: TGCGCCAGCAGCGAAATAGCGGGCAATGAGCAGTTCTTC. Translating gives CASSEIAGNEQFF.

The chain couples TRBV9 to TRBJ2-7; the D is unclear. CDR1 is SGDLS, CDR2 YYNGEE, per germline. The length of the CDR3 is 11 residues. Trimming cost V 4 bases and J 3 bases, with 5 bases left between them. The CDR3 DNA reads TGTGCCAGCAGCTCCCACTACGAGCAGTACTTC. This gives the protein CASSSHYEQYF.

The chain carries TRBV7-2 and TRBJ2-3, with D maybe TRBD2 (6 bases). The germline V gene has CDR1 SGHTA and CDR2 FQGNSA. Trimming left V 1 base short and J 5 bases short, with 13 bases between. The CDR3 is made up of 15 amino acids. The CDR3 reads CASSLGASEKDTQYF. The DNA for the CDR3 is TGTGCCAGCAGCTTAGGGGCTAGCGAGAAAGATACGCAGTATTTT. Together with reference TRBV7-2 and TRBJ2-3, the CDR3 gives the full variable domain: GAGVSQSPSNKVTEKGKDVELRCDPISGHTALYWYRQSLGQGLEFLIYFQGNSAPDKSGLPSDRFSAERTGGSVSTLTIQRTQQEDSAVYLCASSLGASEKDTQYFGPGTRLTVL.

This chain uses TRBV19 with TRBJ1-3; a weak D match, TRBD1 (5 bases). Germline assignment: CDR1 LNHDA and CDR2 SQIVND (reference sequence). V was shortened by 5 bases and J by 0 bases, with 8 bases between the two germline ends. This CDR3 is built from 14 residues. The CDR3 DNA reads as TGTGCCAGTAGTGGGGCTATCTCTGGAAACACCATATATTTT. Translating gives CASSGAISGNTIYF.

This sequence joins TRBV5-1 and TRBJ1-3; the D gene is possibly TRBD1 (5 bases). Trimming removed 4 bases at V and 4 bases at J, with 18 bases between. Per the germline V gene, CDR1 is SGHRS and CDR2 is YFSETQ. There are 16 residues in the CDR3. Written as DNA, the CDR3 is TGCGCCAGCAGCCCGGGACTGGGCCCTGGCGGAAACACCATATATTTT. As protein: CASSPGLGPGGNTIYF.

This clone has just one count. The genes are TRBV7-9 and TRBJ1-4; D not certain. The V gene lost 1 base and the J gene lost 13 bases, with 10 bases spanning the gap. Germline CDR1 and CDR2: SEHNR and FQNEAQ (reference sequence). The CDR3 has 12 amino acids. The CDR3 coding sequence is TGTGCCAGCAGCTTAGTGGCCCTAGGACTGTTTTTT. Its translation: CASSLVALGLFF.

The chain combines TRBV7-8 with TRBJ2-6; possibly TRBD1 for D (5 bases). The germline gives CDR1 SGHVS, CDR2 FQNEAQ. V was pared by 7 bases and J by 0 bases, with 13 bases between. The CDR3 contains 16 residues. The CDR3 coding sequence is TGTGCCAGCACCCCAAGGGGCAGCTCTGGGGCCAACGTCCTGACTTTC. Protein product: CASTPRGSSGANVLTF.

This clone was seen only once. CDR3 DNA sequence: TGTGCCAGCAGCCTCGACAGGGGGCGCAGGGGCACTGAAGCTTTCTTT. Its translation: CASSLDRGRRGTEAFF. V and J are TRBV7-2 and TRBJ1-1, with 10 bases fitting TRBD1. Germline CDR1 reads SGHTA; CDR2 reads FQGNSA. This CDR3 has 16 residues. After removal of 5 bases from V and 4 bases from J, the junction contained 10 bases not matched to a gene. Filled out from reference TRBV7-2 and TRBJ1-1, the complete variable domain reads GAGVSQSPSNKVTEKGKDVELRCDPISGHTALYWYRQSLGQGLEFLIYFQGNSAPDKSGLPSDRFSAERTGGSVSTLTIQRTQQEDSAVYLCASSLDRGRRGTEAFFGQGTRLTVV.

The rearrangement uses TRBV7-2 and TRBJ2-1; TRBD2 matches 13 bases. There are 16 residues in the CDR3. CDR1 is SGHTA and CDR2 is FQGNSA in the germline V gene. V dropped 3 bases and J dropped 8; count of bases not matched to a gene: 7. The CDR3 coding sequence is TGTGCCAGCAGCTTCCGGACTAGCGGGAGTGGCGATGAGCAGTTCTTC. This translates into CASSFRTSGSGDEQFF.

CDR3 in amino acids: CASSPAVVAGASYNEQFF. The DNA of the CDR3 is TGCGCCAGCAGCCCAGCCGTAGTAGCGGGAGCGTCCTACAATGAGCAGTTCTTC. The J gene is TRBJ2-1, the V gene TRBV4-3; TRBD2 aligns across 9 bases. CDR1 is LGHNA and CDR2 is YSLEER in the germline V gene. The CDR3 has 18 amino acids. The junction had 11 bases not matched to a gene; V was cut back by 4 bases and J by 1 base.

This clone was detected once. This rearrangement joins TRBV6-1 to TRBJ2-7, with TRBD2 as a possible D gene (6 bases). Trimming removed 4 bases from V and 3 bases from J, with 10 bases in between. CDR3 length: 13 amino acids. Germline V gene data show CDR1 as MNHNS and CDR2 as SASEGT. CDR3 DNA: TGTGCCAGCAGTGTGGGAGGTTTCTACGAGCAGTACTTC. The encoded protein is CASSVGGFYEQYF.

The V call is TRBV6-5, the J call TRBJ1-2; D is undetermined. This CDR3 is 13 amino acids long. V lost 5 bases and J 8 bases, leaving 15 bases between the germline ends. Germline lookup yields CDR1 MNHEY and CDR2 SVGAGI. This chain's CDR3 is CASSVGSLRGYTF. CDR3 sequence (DNA): TGTGCCAGCAGTGTTGGGAGCCTCCGAGGCTACACCTTC.

V usage is TRBV9 and J usage is TRBJ2-3; TRBD2 matches 10 bases. V gave up 1 base and J gave up 2 bases; unmatched junction bases: 4. The CDR3 consists of 16 residues. The germline CDR1 and CDR2 sequences are SGDLS and YYNGEE. CDR3 in amino acids: CASSVTSGMDTDTQYF. DNA for the CDR3: TGTGCCAGCAGCGTAACTAGCGGGATGGACACAGATACGCAGTATTTT. The whole variable domain, filled in from reference TRBV9 and TRBJ2-3, reads DSGVTQTPKHLITATGQRVTLRCSPRSGDLSVYWYQQSLDQGLQFLIQYYNGEERAKGNILERFSAQQFPDLHSELNLSSLELGDSALYFCASSVTSGMDTDTQYFGPGTRLTVL.

The chain uses TRBV5-6 and TRBJ2-2; 8 nucleotides agree with TRBD1. Germline V gene lookup returns CDR1 SGHDT and CDR2 YYEEEE. V was clipped by 6 bases and J by 6 bases; unmatched bases: 7. CDR3 length equals 14 residues. CDR3 in DNA: TGTGCCAGCACTACGACAGGGGTCCCCGGGGAGCTGTTTTTT. Encoded protein: CASTTTGVPGELFF. Variable domain in full (rest from reference TRBV5-6 and TRBJ2-2): DAGVTQSPTHLIKTRGQQVTLRCSPKSGHDTVSWYQQALGQGPQFIFQYYEEEERQRGNFPDRFSGHQFPNYSSELNVNALLLGDSALYLCASTTTGVPGELFFGEGSRLTVL.

The chain combines TRBV7-9 with TRBJ2-3; 7 nucleotides match TRBD2. Germline V CDR1 and CDR2: SEHNR, FQNEAQ (reference sequence). The junction had 8 bases not matched to a gene; V was cut back by 2 bases and J by 6 bases. The CDR3 consists of 15 residues. DNA for the CDR3: TGTGCCAGCAGCTTATCTGGCGGGAGATCTGATACGCAGTATTTT. This translates into CASSLSGGRSDTQYF. The full variable domain, rest sourced from reference TRBV7-9 and TRBJ2-3, is DTGVSQNPRHKITKRGQNVTFRCDPISEHNRLYWYRQTLGQGPEFLTYFQNEAQLEKSRLLSDRFSAERPKGSFSTLEIQRTEQGDSAMYLCASSLSGGRSDTQYFGPGTRLTVL.

The CDR3 spells CASSFRQSGQTQYF. In DNA form, the CDR3 reads TGTGCCAGCAGTTTTCGACAGAGTGGGCAGACCCAGTACTTC. This chain joins TRBV28 and TRBJ2-5, with a tentative D call TRBD1 (5 bases). Looked up from germline, CDR1 is MDHEN and CDR2 is SYDVKM. The CDR3 length is 14 residues. Between the trimmed V and J ends, which lost 3 bases and 6 bases, there was a span of 14 bases.

The V and J genes are TRBV5-8 and TRBJ2-1; weak D call: TRBD1 (5 bases). The CDR3 contains 14 residues. The V gene's germline CDR1 is SGHTS and CDR2 YDEGEE. The V end was cut by 0 bases, the J end by 7 bases, with 11 bases between. The CDR3 protein is CASSLGRVGNEQFF. DNA for the CDR3: TGTGCCAGCAGCTTGGGCAGGGTAGGGAATGAGCAGTTCTTC. Using reference TRBV5-8 and TRBJ2-1 for the parts outside the CDR3, the full variable domain is EAGVTQSPTHLIKTRGQQATLRCSPISGHTSVYWYQQALGLGLQFLLWYDEGEERNRGNFPPRFSGRQFPNYSSELNVNALELEDSALYLCASSLGRVGNEQFFGPGTRLTVL.

The rearrangement joins TRBV11-2 to TRBJ1-3, with a possible D match to TRBD1 (5 bases). From germline, CDR1 is SGHAT and CDR2 FQNNGV. This CDR3 spans 17 amino acids. V lost 5 bases and J lost 4, with 21 bases in between. CDR3 bases: TGTGCCAGCAGCCCCGATCTGATGGGGGGGGACGGAAACACCATATATTTT. The encoded protein is CASSPDLMGGDGNTIYF. Combining the CDR3 with reference TRBV11-2 and TRBJ1-3 gives the whole variable domain EAGVAQSPRYKIIEKRQSVAFWCNPISGHATLYWYQQILGQGPKLLIQFQNNGVVDDSQLPKDRFSAERLKGVDSTLKIQPAKLEDSAVYLCASSPDLMGGDGNTIYFGEGSWLTVV.

The V call is TRBV19, the J call TRBJ2-3, with D tentatively TRBD2 (5 bases). V was cut by 6 bases and J by 2 bases, with 18 bases left in between. The CDR3 sequence is 16 residues long. Germline assignment: CDR1 LNHDA and CDR2 SQIVND (reference sequence). The CDR3 region is CASRRAAAAITDTQYF. CDR3 in DNA: TGTGCCAGTAGGAGGGCGGCGGCCGCTATCACAGATACGCAGTATTTT.

This chain links TRBV27 with TRBJ1-5, with D maybe TRBD1 (6 bases). The ends were cut back, 6 bases at V and 6 bases at J, with 15 bases in the middle. The CDR3 contains 14 residues. Germline CDR1 reads MNHEY; CDR2 reads SMNVEV (reference sequence). CDR3 region: CASRLQGTSQPQHF. DNA for the CDR3: TGTGCCAGCAGGCTACAGGGCACGAGTCAGCCCCAGCATTTT.

J is TRBJ2-1 and V is TRBV7-2; tentatively, D is TRBD1 (6 bases). Germline loops: CDR1 SGHTA, CDR2 FQGNSA. The germline V and J ends were trimmed by 6 bases and 7 bases, with 16 bases remaining between them. This CDR3 spans 14 amino acids. The CDR3 bases are TGTGCCAGCAGGGACAGTTTTTCGGCTAATGAGCAGTTCTTC. Translation gives CASRDSFSANEQFF.

This clone was picked up one time. The rearrangement uses TRBV9 and TRBJ1-5; TRBD1 might be the D (5 bases). From germline, CDR1 is SGDLS and CDR2 YYNGEE. Trimming took off 0 bases at V and 4 bases at J, with 14 bases between the two ends. The CDR3 is 16 amino acids. The CDR3 spells CASSVGRGDGNQPQHF. The CDR3 coding sequence is TGTGCCAGCAGCGTAGGGCGGGGGGACGGGAATCAGCCCCAGCATTTT.

The chain employs TRBV7-6 and TRBJ2-3, with TRBD1 matching 9 bases. Germline values: CDR1 SGHVS, CDR2 FNYEAQ. J lost 3 bases, V lost 1 base, and 5 bases had no gene match. This CDR3 spans 16 amino acids. The DNA of the CDR3 is TGTGCCAGCAGCTTAGAAGGGACAGGGTGGACAGATACGCAGTATTTT. Translated, it gives CASSLEGTGWTDTQYF.

J is TRBJ2-7 and V is TRBV10-1; 8 nucleotides agree with TRBD2. CDR3 length: 14 amino acids. Germline V gene lookup returns CDR1 WNHNN and CDR2 SYGVQD (reference sequence). With V trimmed by 4 bases and J by 4 bases, 6 bases remained unmatched. The CDR3 loop is CASSGAGGPYEQYF. For the CDR3, the DNA is TGCGCCAGCAGTGGGGCGGGAGGCCCTTACGAGCAGTACTTC.

J is TRBJ2-3 and V is TRBV11-2; 15 bases fit TRBD2. Trimming took 4 bases from V and 4 from J; bases not matched to a gene: 3. The CDR3 runs to 16 residues. Germline CDR1 is SGHAT and CDR2 is FQNNGV. The CDR3 protein is CASSSGLAGGPDTQYF. In nucleotides, the CDR3 is TGTGCCAGCAGCTCCGGACTAGCGGGAGGGCCAGATACGCAGTATTTT.